This section outlines one TCR beta chain sequence together with its context. This clonotype has just a few counts. Its antigen is not yet known. No qualities accompany the bases; no much larger clone lies one base away. The method behind the library was 5' RACE. TCRdb lists the instrument as Illumina HiSeq 2000. A universal primer binding site was added through template switching, and the final cDNA carried a unique molecular identifier so that TCR cDNA molecules could be counted accurately. First-strand cDNA for TCR alpha and beta chains was synthesized from specific primers in the conserved constant-segment region. To control for contamination, each cDNA library was double barcoded with a SMART-Mk sample barcode plus Illumina barcodes. TruSeq adapter sequences and Illumina sample barcodes were added in two successive PCR steps. The TCR alpha and beta cDNA libraries were sequenced on the Illumina HiSeq platform using custom primers. In the paper's pipeline: MiGEC was used to process raw reads and extract unique molecular identifiers, and MiXCR was used to find CDR3 positions. For each individual, recombination models were inferred using an EM algorithm with the repgenHMM and IGoR tools. The tcR package in R was used for shared clonotype analysis, with sharing normalized by the product of cloneset sizes. To study raw recombination without the effects of thymic and clonal selection, out-of-frame nonproductive sequences were analyzed. TCRdb applied fastp at Q25 and MiXCR to the public reads, then kept only in-frame beta chains. Records with the same CDR3 protein are collapsed into one entry carrying the most frequent genes and DNA. The V and J calls and clone size are TCRdb's, not the authors'. The sample profile shows 400,000 to 550,000 distinct CDR3 sequences; less than 25% of them were found once. The top ten constitute around 0.9% of the sample.

This record comes from a study of identical twins listed by TCRdb under 2016. As for the study more broadly: The study deep-sequenced TCR alpha and beta repertoires from monozygotic twins, unrelated adults of various ages and cord blood to test whether fetal clonotypes persist. To rule out contamination, replicate twin experiments were performed at different times with different library preparation protocols.

Every donor was a healthy Caucasian. The twin cohort consisted of three pairs of female monozygotic twins, all aged about 18 to 30 years. Positive isolation kits from Invitrogen were used to isolate the CD4+ and CD8+ T cell populations. Broad study findings and their caveats: Zero-insertion analyses could be partly confounded by invariant T cells such as MAIT and iNKT, although diverse VJ usage argued against such confounding for most clonotypes. Abundant cord blood beta clonotypes had fewer insertions, young adult naive repertoires showed a similar but weaker trend, and memory repertoires showed no such trend. Excess twin sharing in beta out-of-frame sequences was weaker because fewer shared sequences lowered the signal-to-noise ratio. Compared with coincidental sharing between unrelated individuals, out-of-frame TCR alpha sequences shared between twins showed an excess of sequences with low generation probability. Conclusions relied on cross-sectional statistical analysis, since the same donors could not be followed over many years. Recombination models systematically underestimated out-of-frame TCR alpha sharing in monozygotic twins but agreed with sharing between unrelated individuals.

CDR3 length: 14 amino acids, cysteine to phenylalanine. The retained sequence is limited to the CDR3, 42 bases, with the frame set at the first base. Trimming removed 4 bases from V and 1 base from J, leaving 12 bases between the germline ends. The germline V gene gives CDR1 as SQVTM and CDR2 as ANQGSEA. These same data were also listed under a study on T cells expressing NK-cell markers. The second source states: Three sorted T-cell subsets (CD3+CD56+NKG2C+, CD3+CD56+NKG2C- and CD3+CD56-NKG2C+) from several donors had their TCR beta-chain repertoires profiled. Of the eight sequenced donors, seven were found to be HCMV-seropositive and one was found to be HCMV-seronegative. In several experiments an anti-gammadeltaTCR antibody was added to restrict sorting to alphabetaTCR-expressing T cells. In over five donors, the dominant CD3+CD56+NKG2C+ clonotypes were found to rank among the top 10 CD8+ clonotypes and to make up roughly 1.0-7.5% of CD8+ T cells. Those dominant clonotypes were again the most abundant among CD3+CD56-NKG2C+ cells in several donors, at about 28.3-60.1%. It remained unclear whether the expanded NKG2C-expressing T cell clones were specific for HCMV antigens. The study sequenced eight donors, all healthy volunteers chosen at random: three men and five women. HCMV-specific IgG was detected in serum with a commercial ELISA kit to determine HCMV serostatus. MIGEC was used to demultiplex reads and group the reads by UMI, and MiTCR was used to assemble and quantify clonotypes. To exclude erroneous sequences, any TCR cDNA sequence not supported by at least two reads was discarded. The tcR package was used for downstream repertoire analysis, and clonotypes were matched across fractions by CDR3 nucleotide sequence plus V segment. VDJmatch was used to annotate antigen specificity against VDJdb, with one amino acid substitution in CDR3 allowed.

The chain is encoded by TRBV29-1 joined to TRBJ2-3; TRBD2 is a possible D gene, resting on 5 matching bases. Sequencing used CD4+ T cells sorted from blood. This clonotype originated in a woman aged 18-29 years in good health. For the CDR3, the sequence is CSVGGAEGTDTQYF. The sequenced DNA: TGCAGCGTTGGAGGAGCGGAGGGCACAGATACGCAGTATTTT.